This T cell receptor beta chain was documented in a study of T-cell reconstitution after alpha-beta-depleted transplantation in children. The study, taken as a whole, reports: A year had passed since transplant, and T-cell counts and diversity by then came mostly from newly produced T cells. Diversity of TCRbeta at day 60 was high in some patients, arising from surviving recipient T cells and thymic progenitors.

During its preparation, the TCRbeta library received unique molecular identifiers. TCRdb re-analysed the PCR reads in MiXCR, keeping a single row per CDR3 protein. The sample holds fewer than 750,000 distinct CDR3 sequences, over 25% seen once. Unmatched junction bases numbered 4, after V lost 0 bases and J lost 4 bases. The CDR3 contains 16 residues. CDR1 and CDR2 (germline): SGHRS, YFSETQ. About this clonotype itself: Its cognate antigen is unknown.

V and J are TRBV5-1 and TRBJ2-3, with 11 positions matching TRBD2. This receptor was obtained from a boy younger than two with Wiskott-Aldrich syndrome, due to receive a stem cell transplant. This specimen consisted of PBMCs, obtained before TCRalphabeta/CD19-depleted stem cell transplant. CDR3 DNA sequence: TGCGCCAGCAGCTTGGAGGTACTAGCGGGAGCAGATACGCAGTATTTT. Encoded protein: CASSLEVLAGADTQYF.